The 9 T cell receptor beta chains reported below all come from one sample, sequenced in a study of blood T cell repertoires in COVID-19. This table comes from immunoSEQ multiplex PCR, and its TCRdb copy is limited to in-frame clones, with some not included. Of 130,000 to 150,000 clones in the sample, approximately 86% are singletons; the top ten hold 0.95%. Material: peripheral blood. The receptors here all came from a woman aged 50 to 60 with acute or convalescent COVID-19.

This clone was observed a single time. V usage is TRBV4-2 and J usage is TRBJ2-1; the match to TRBD2 covers 8 bases. Germline-derived CDR1 and CDR2 are LGHNA and YNFKEQ. After removal of 1 base from V and 4 bases from J, the junction contained 3 bases not matched to a gene. The CDR3 length is 15 residues. The CDR3 bases are TGTGCCAGCAGCCAAGCTAGCGGGCAGTACAATGAGCAGTTCTTC. Amino acid sequence: CASSQASGQYNEQFF.

The chain links TRBV7-8 to TRBJ2-5; no reliable D call. V dropped 0 bases and J dropped 5 bases, with 10 bases sitting between them. The CDR3 has 14 amino acids. Germline assignment: CDR1 SGHVS and CDR2 FQNEAQ. The CDR3 reads CASSLARFWETQYF. The CDR3 bases are TGTGCCAGCAGCTTAGCCCGGTTTTGGGAGACCCAGTACTTC.

The rearrangement links TRBV9 to TRBJ2-1; no definite D call. Trimming took off 0 bases at V and 7 bases at J, with 8 bases between the two ends. Looked up from germline, CDR1 is SGDLS and CDR2 is YYNGEE. There are 13 residues in the CDR3. Written as DNA, the CDR3 is TGTGCCAGCAGCGTAGCTGGGCAAAATGAGCAGTTCTTC. This encodes CASSVAGQNEQFF.

CDR3 coding DNA: TGCGCCAGCAGCTTGAGCGGCTTAAGCTCCTACAATGAGCAGTTCTTC. This translates into CASSLSGLSSYNEQFF. The V call is TRBV5-1, the J call TRBJ2-1; tentatively, D is TRBD2 (5 bases). The CDR3 has 16 residues. Germline V gene sequence: CDR1 SGHRS, CDR2 YFSETQ. V dropped 1 base and J dropped 0 bases, with 11 bases sitting between them.

This sequence joins TRBV30 and TRBJ1-5; no definite D call. CDR3 length: 13 residues. Germline loops: CDR1 GTSNPN, CDR2 SVGIG (reference sequence). CDR3 DNA sequence: TGTGCACTTCATCGGGGTGGTGATCAGCCCCAGCATTTT. Its translation: CALHRGGDQPQHF.

The CDR3 DNA follows: TGTGCCAGCAGCGTAGGAGGAGCGGGGGGCACAGATACGCAGTATTTT. Translated: CASSVGGAGGTDTQYF. The chain is built from TRBV9 and TRBJ2-3, with 8 positions matching TRBD2. The CDR3 is 16 residues long. The V gene end was trimmed by 0 bases and the J gene end by 1 base; junction bases not matched to a gene: 4. Germline V gene data show CDR1 as SGDLS and CDR2 as YYNGEE.

J is TRBJ2-1 and V is TRBV5-1; no firm D call. There are 11 residues in the CDR3. V dropped 4 bases and J dropped 6 bases, with 5 bases sitting between them. Germline CDR1 SGHRS, CDR2 YFSETQ. The CDR3 is CASSLSNEQFF. CDR3 in DNA: TGCGCCAGCAGCCTTAGCAATGAGCAGTTCTTC. The entire variable domain, with the rest obtained from reference TRBV5-1 and TRBJ2-1, is as follows: KAGVTQTPRYLIKTRGQQVTLSCSPISGHRSVSWYQQTPGQGLQFLFEYFSETQRNKGNFPGRFSGRQFSNSRSEMNVSTLELGDSALYLCASSLSNEQFFGPGTRLTVL.

The rearrangement uses TRBV3-1 (or the pseudogene TRBV3-2) and TRBJ2-7; TRBD1 aligns across 12 bases. The germline CDR1 and CDR2 sequences are LGHDT and YNNKEL (reference sequence). This CDR3 has 15 residues. Trimming removed 4 bases from V and 2 bases from J; junction bases left unmatched: 3. CDR3 in amino acids: CASSRGQGAPYEQYF. The CDR3 nucleotides read TGTGCCAGCAGCCGGGGACAGGGGGCGCCCTACGAGCAGTACTTC.

The V call is TRBV2, the J call TRBJ2-1; TRBD2 matches at 8 bases. Germline assignment: CDR1 SNHLY and CDR2 FYNNEI. V trimming: 4 bases; J trimming: 3 bases; junction bases outside the gene matches: 2. The CDR3 has 14 amino acids. The CDR3, as DNA: TGTGCCAGCAGTGCCAGCGGGGGCTACAATGAGCAGTTCTTC. Its protein product is CASSASGGYNEQFF.